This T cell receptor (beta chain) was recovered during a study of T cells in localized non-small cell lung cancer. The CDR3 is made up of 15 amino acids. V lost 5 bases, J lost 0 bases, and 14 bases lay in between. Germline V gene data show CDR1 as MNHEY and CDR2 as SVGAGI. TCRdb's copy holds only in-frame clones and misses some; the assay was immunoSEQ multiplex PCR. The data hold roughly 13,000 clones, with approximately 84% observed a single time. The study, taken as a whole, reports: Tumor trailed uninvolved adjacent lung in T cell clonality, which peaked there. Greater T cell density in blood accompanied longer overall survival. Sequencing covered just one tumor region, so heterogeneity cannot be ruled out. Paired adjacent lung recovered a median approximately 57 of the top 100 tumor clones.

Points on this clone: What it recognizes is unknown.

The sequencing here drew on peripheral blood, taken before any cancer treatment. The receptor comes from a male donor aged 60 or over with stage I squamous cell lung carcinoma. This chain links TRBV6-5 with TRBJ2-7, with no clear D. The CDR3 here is CASSKPTGLSYEQYF. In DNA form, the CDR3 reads TGTGCCAGCAGTAAACCGACTGGCCTCTCCTACGAGCAGTACTTC.